These T cell receptor beta chains were read from a single sample in a study of HIV-infected children after antiretroviral therapy interruption. TCRdb passed the 3' RACE reads through MiXCR, listing each CDR3 protein once. The data show around 50,000 distinct CDR3 sequences, roughly 4.5% seen once. This sample comprised CD45RA+ CD4+ T cells from PBMCs, pooled from several time points, obtained from a donor given antiretroviral therapy, either interrupted or continuous. These TCRs come from a pool of human donors with HIV. CDR3s include the opening cysteine and the closing phenylalanine or tryptophan. The order of the fields is D gene, J gene, clone size, V gene, CDR3 DNA, CDR3 protein. A D gene is named only where the DNA matches it firmly. Expanded clones are given a class, and other clones once, few, many or no size at all.

D: TRBD2; J: TRBJ2-7; size: -; V: TRBV20-1; DNA: TGCAGTGCTTCACACGGGGGGTTCTCCTACGAGCAGTACTTC; CDR3: CSASHGGFSYEQYF
D: -; J: TRBJ2-7; size: -; V: TRBV12-3/TRBV12-4; DNA: TGTGCCAGCTCACCCCGACGGAATTCCTACGAGCAGTACTTC; CDR3: CASSPRRNSYEQYF
D: -; J: TRBJ1-1; size: many; V: TRBV12-3/TRBV12-4; DNA: TGTGCCAGCAGTTTAGCGGGCACTGAAGCTTTCTTT; CDR3: CASSLAGTEAFF
D: -; J: TRBJ1-1; size: many; V: TRBV5-1; DNA: TGCGCCAGCAGCTTGGAAAGGGTTAACACTGAAGCTTTCTTT; CDR3: CASSLERVNTEAFF
D: -; J: TRBJ2-7; size: -; V: TRBV19; DNA: TGTGCCAGTAGCCGGGACGTCGACTACGAGCAGTACTTC; CDR3: CASSRDVDYEQYF
D: -; J: TRBJ2-7; size: many; V: TRBV11-3; DNA: TGTGCCAGCAGCGCTGAACCGGGTGTTGCCTACGAGCAGTACTTC; CDR3: CASSAEPGVAYEQYF
D: -; J: TRBJ1-1; size: many; V: TRBV6-1; DNA: TGTGCCAGCAGTGAAGCAGGGGGCACTGAAGCTTTCTTT; CDR3: CASSEAGGTEAFF
D: TRBD1; J: TRBJ1-6; size: many; V: TRBV20-1; DNA: TGCAGTGCTAGTCCGACAGGGCTTAATTCACCCCTCCACTTT; CDR3: CSASPTGLNSPLHF
D: TRBD2; J: TRBJ2-1; size: many; V: TRBV5-1; DNA: TGCGCCAGCAGCTTTCTAGCGGACAATGAGCAGTTCTTC; CDR3: CASSFLADNEQFF
D: -; J: TRBJ1-6; size: -; V: TRBV28; DNA: TGTGCCAGCAGTTTCGGCGACAGGAATAATTCACCCCTCCACTTT; CDR3: CASSFGDRNNSPLHF
D: TRBD1; J: TRBJ2-7; size: many; V: TRBV28; DNA: TGTGCCAGCAGTTTCTTCGACAGGGGATACGAGCAGTACTTC; CDR3: CASSFFDRGYEQYF
D: TRBD1; J: TRBJ1-1; size: many; V: TRBV2; DNA: TGTGCCGGCCGGACAGGGGAGAACACTGAAGCTTTCTTT; CDR3: CAGRTGENTEAFF
D: -; J: TRBJ1-4; size: -; V: TRBV20-1; DNA: TGCAGTGCAGGGAGTAGCGGGGGGAATGAAAAACTGTTTTTT; CDR3: CSAGSSGGNEKLFF
D: -; J: TRBJ1-5; size: many; V: TRBV10-3; DNA: TGTGCCATCGGGAGACTGGGGGGAGATCAGCCCCAGCATTTT; CDR3: CAIGRLGGDQPQHF
D: -; J: TRBJ2-5; size: many; V: TRBV28; DNA: TGTGCCAGCCAAGGAGAGACCCAGTACTTC; CDR3: CASQGETQYF
D: -; J: TRBJ1-2; size: many; V: TRBV3-1; DNA: TGTGCCAGCAGCCAAGAAGGAGGGGCGGCGTATGGCTACACCTTC; CDR3: CASSQEGGAAYGYTF
D: -; J: TRBJ2-7; size: -; V: TRBV18; DNA: TGTTCCAGCTCACCAGACAGCTCCTACGAGCAGTACTTC; CDR3: CSSSPDSSYEQYF
D: -; J: TRBJ2-3; size: many; V: TRBV2; DNA: TGTGCCAGCAATAGGGGGGCGCGCACAGATACGCAGTATTTT; CDR3: CASNRGARTDTQYF
D: -; J: TRBJ1-1; size: many; V: TRBV13; DNA: TGTGCCAGCCGCGAAGCCCGCACAGGGAACACTGAAGCTTTCTTT; CDR3: CASREARTGNTEAFF
D: -; J: TRBJ2-2; size: many; V: TRBV7-6; DNA: TGTGCCAGCAGCTCACTTGCAGGGGCTAACACCGGGGAGCTGTTTTTT; CDR3: CASSSLAGANTGELFF
D: -; J: TRBJ1-5; size: many; V: TRBV4-1; DNA: TGCGCCAGCAGCCAAGAAAGTAACCAGCCCCAGCATTTT; CDR3: CASSQESNQPQHF
D: -; J: TRBJ1-1; size: many; V: TRBV25-1; DNA: TGTGCCAGCAGTGAATCACGGACAGCGAACACTGAAGCTTTCTTT; CDR3: CASSESRTANTEAFF
D: -; J: TRBJ1-1; size: medium-sized; V: TRBV29-1; DNA: TGCAGCGTCCTACCTGTTTTGAACACTGAAGCTTTCTTT; CDR3: CSVLPVLNTEAFF
D: TRBD2; J: TRBJ2-5; size: -; V: TRBV27; DNA: TGTGCCAGCAGTTTACGGGGGGTTTTGGAGACCCAGTACTTC; CDR3: CASSLRGVLETQYF
D: -; J: TRBJ2-2; size: many; V: TRBV14; DNA: TGTGCCAGCAGCCAAGCACAGACGAACACCGGGGAGCTGTTTTTT; CDR3: CASSQAQTNTGELFF
D: -; J: TRBJ2-5; size: many; V: TRBV5-1; DNA: TGCGCCAGCAGCCAGGGGTTAAGGGAGACCCAGTACTTC; CDR3: CASSQGLRETQYF
D: -; J: TRBJ2-4; size: many; V: TRBV2; DNA: TGTGCCAGCAGTCCCCCCGCCAAAAACATTCAGTACTTC; CDR3: CASSPPAKNIQYF
D: -; J: TRBJ2-1; size: -; V: TRBV29-1; DNA: TGCAGCGTTGTCAGTTCCTACAATGAGCAGTTCTTC; CDR3: CSVVSSYNEQFF
D: TRBD1; J: TRBJ1-1; size: medium-sized; V: TRBV12-3/TRBV12-4; DNA: TGTGCCAGCAGGCGACAGGGAACTGAAGCTTTCTTT; CDR3: CASRRQGTEAFF
D: TRBD1; J: TRBJ1-2; size: once; V: TRBV29-1; DNA: TGCAGCGGCACCCTAGGACAGGGGAATGGCTACACCTTC; CDR3: CSGTLGQGNGYTF
D: -; J: TRBJ2-1; size: few; V: TRBV29-1; DNA: TGCAGCGTTGAGGTTATAGCTGCCAATGAGCAGTTCTTC; CDR3: CSVEVIAANEQFF
D: -; J: TRBJ1-1; size: many; V: TRBV25-1; DNA: TGTGCCAGCAGGCAGACGGGGACCACCACTGAAGCTTTCTTT; CDR3: CASRQTGTTTEAFF
D: TRBD1; J: TRBJ2-3; size: -; V: TRBV11-2; DNA: TGTGCCAGCAGCTTCCTGACAGGGGACGCAGATACGCAGTATTTT; CDR3: CASSFLTGDADTQYF
D: TRBD1; J: TRBJ1-1; size: few; V: TRBV28; DNA: TGTGCCAGCAGCTTGGACAGGGCTTTAATGAACACTGAAGCTTTCTTT; CDR3: CASSLDRALMNTEAFF
D: TRBD1; J: TRBJ2-3; size: many; V: TRBV12-3/TRBV12-4; DNA: TGTGCCAGCAGTTTTGGGACAGGGGGCAGAAATACGCAGTATTTT; CDR3: CASSFGTGGRNTQYF
D: -; J: TRBJ2-1; size: many; V: TRBV9; DNA: TGTGCCAGCAGTCCTCCACCCAAGGGCAATGAGCAGTTCTTC; CDR3: CASSPPPKGNEQFF
D: -; J: TRBJ1-3; size: few; V: TRBV7-3; DNA: TGTGCCAGCAGCTTAACTGGGGGCTGGGGAAACACCATATATTTT; CDR3: CASSLTGGWGNTIYF
D: -; J: TRBJ2-3; size: -; V: TRBV18; DNA: TGTGCCAGCTCCTTCCAGGGGAGCACAGATACGCAGTATTTT; CDR3: CASSFQGSTDTQYF
D: -; J: TRBJ1-4; size: few; V: TRBV20-1; DNA: TGCAGTGCTAGATGGCAGATTAATGAAAAACTGTTTTTT; CDR3: CSARWQINEKLFF
D: -; J: TRBJ1-1; size: -; V: TRBV28; DNA: TGTGCCAGCAGTGATGTTGGGGGAAACGTGGGAAACACTGAAGCTTTCTTT; CDR3: CASSDVGGNVGNTEAFF
D: -; J: TRBJ2-3; size: many; V: TRBV12-3/TRBV12-4; DNA: TGTGCCAGCCGACTCTTTAGCACAGATACGCAGTATTTT; CDR3: CASRLFSTDTQYF
D: -; J: TRBJ2-5; size: few; V: TRBV28; DNA: TGTGCCAGCAGATCGACAGCCCAAGAGACCCAGTACTTC; CDR3: CASRSTAQETQYF
D: -; J: TRBJ2-1; size: many; V: TRBV5-6; DNA: TGTGCCAGCAGCTCTTGGCCGGTAGGGGACAATGAGCAGTTCTTC; CDR3: CASSSWPVGDNEQFF
D: TRBD2; J: TRBJ2-2; size: -; V: TRBV29-1; DNA: TGCAGCGTTGAACTGACTAGCGGCTACACCGGGGAGCTGTTTTTT; CDR3: CSVELTSGYTGELFF
D: -; J: TRBJ1-1; size: few; V: TRBV12-3/TRBV12-4; DNA: TGTGCCAGCATGGACGGTCGGGGGAACACTGAAGCTTTCTTT; CDR3: CASMDGRGNTEAFF
D: -; J: TRBJ1-4; size: medium-sized; V: TRBV5-1; DNA: TGCGCCAGCAGCTTCTCGACAGACGACAAACTGTTTTTT; CDR3: CASSFSTDDKLFF
D: TRBD2; J: TRBJ2-3; size: -; V: TRBV12-3/TRBV12-4; DNA: TGTGCCAGCAGTTCGACTAGCGGGGGAACGGATACGCAGTATTTT; CDR3: CASSSTSGGTDTQYF
D: -; J: TRBJ1-1; size: many; V: TRBV10-3; DNA: TGTGCCATCAGTGAGCCGCAGCGCGCCTCCACTGAAGCTTTCTTT; CDR3: CAISEPQRASTEAFF
D: -; J: TRBJ2-2; size: many; V: TRBV2; DNA: TGTGCCAGCAGTGCCCAGGGGCTGAACACCGGGGAGCTGTTTTTT; CDR3: CASSAQGLNTGELFF
D: TRBD1; J: TRBJ1-3; size: many; V: TRBV20-1; DNA: TGCAGTGCTGAGGGGGACAGGTTGTACTCTGGAAACACCATATATTTT; CDR3: CSAEGDRLYSGNTIYF
D: -; J: TRBJ1-1; size: many; V: TRBV7-2; DNA: TGTGCCAGCAGCCCTTGGGATAGGGGCACTGAAGCTTTCTTT; CDR3: CASSPWDRGTEAFF
D: -; J: TRBJ1-4; size: many; V: TRBV3-1; DNA: TGTGCCAGCAGCCAATCCCTGGCGACTAATGAAAAACTGTTTTTT; CDR3: CASSQSLATNEKLFF
D: -; J: TRBJ1-2; size: many; V: TRBV27; DNA: TGTGCCAGCAGTTCTGTCTCTGGCTCGATAATGGGCGGCTACACCTTC; CDR3: CASSSVSGSIMGGYTF
D: -; J: TRBJ2-1; size: few; V: TRBV7-7; DNA: TGTGCCAGCAGCTTAGCGCTGGAATACAATGAGCAGTTCTTC; CDR3: CASSLALEYNEQFF
D: -; J: TRBJ1-5; size: many; V: TRBV12-3/TRBV12-4; DNA: TGTGCCAGCAGTTCCCAAGACCCAAGTCAGCCCCAGCATTTT; CDR3: CASSSQDPSQPQHF
D: TRBD1; J: TRBJ1-4; size: many; V: TRBV7-9; DNA: TGTGCCAGCGGGGGACAGGCTGGCGAAAAACTGTTTTTT; CDR3: CASGGQAGEKLFF
D: TRBD1; J: TRBJ1-5; size: many; V: TRBV2; DNA: TGTGCCAGCAGTATAGGACAGGGCGATCAGCCCCAGCATTTT; CDR3: CASSIGQGDQPQHF
D: -; J: TRBJ1-1; size: many; V: TRBV13; DNA: TGTGCCAGCAGCTTAGGATTGCGGTTTGAAGCTTTCTTT; CDR3: CASSLGLRFEAFF
D: TRBD1; J: TRBJ1-6; size: many; V: TRBV7-3; DNA: TGTGCCAGCAGCTGGACAGGGGGATCACCCCTCCACTTT; CDR3: CASSWTGGSPLHF